A single sample gave rise to the 7 T cell receptor beta chains below, sequenced in a study of blood T cell repertoires in COVID-19. Assay used: immunoSEQ multiplex PCR; TCRdb lists only in-frame clones, some missing. The repertoire has 90,000 or so clones, 90% to 95% of them found once; the top ten carry roughly 1.8%. Material: peripheral blood. The origin of the receptors is a human donor with active COVID-19. The donor label of this sample is uncertain.

The chain recombines TRBV2 with TRBJ1-2, with D perhaps matching TRBD1 (6 bases). CDR1 is SNHLY, CDR2 FYNNEI, per germline. Trimming pared 7 bases from V and 5 bases from J, leaving 11 bases between. The CDR3 length is 12 residues. CDR3 coding DNA: TGTGCCAGCAAAGGGACAACTTATGGCTACACCTTC. Its protein product is CASKGTTYGYTF.

The V call is TRBV7-3, the J call TRBJ2-2, with 10 bases identical to TRBD2. CDR3 size: 17 residues. CDR1 is SGHTA, CDR2 FQGTGA, per germline. Germline trimming cut 3 bases from V and 2 bases from J; bases unmatched to any gene: 6. The CDR3 DNA sequence: TGTGCCAGCAGCTTGGGTCTAGCGGGGGCTAACACCGGGGAGCTGTTTTTT. Protein sequence: CASSLGLAGANTGELFF. Full variable domain (remainder filled in from reference TRBV7-3 and TRBJ2-2): GAGVSQTPSNKVTEKGKYVELRCDPISGHTALYWYRQSLGQGPEFLIYFQGTGAADDSGLPNDRFFAVRPEGSVSTLKIQRTERGDSAVYLCASSLGLAGANTGELFFGEGSRLTVL.

The chain employs TRBV6-2 or TRBV6-3 and TRBJ2-5; 7 bases align to TRBD1. Germline CDR1 and CDR2: MNHEY and SVGEGT. The CDR3 extends over 13 amino acids. V shed 6 bases, J shed 7 bases, and the junction held 8 bases outside the gene matches. For the CDR3, the DNA is TGTGCCAGCAGCCCCGGGACAGCTTGGACCCAGTACTTC. It codes for CASSPGTAWTQYF.

This chain uses TRBV4-1 with TRBJ2-2, with no clear D. The CDR3 runs 15 residues. Trimming stripped 1 base from V and 6 bases from J, with 12 bases between. Germline lookup yields CDR1 MGHRA and CDR2 YSYEKL. Written as DNA, the CDR3 is TGCGCCAGCAGCCAAGGAGACACCCACGCCGGGGAGCTGTTTTTT. This sequence encodes CASSQGDTHAGELFF.

This chain uses TRBV7-2 with TRBJ1-2; D gene uncertain. The CDR3 has 13 residues. Germline V CDR1 and CDR2: SGHTA, FQGNSA. Trimming took off 5 bases at V and 5 bases at J, with 12 bases between the two ends. DNA of the CDR3: TGTGCCAGCAGCCCACGGGTGAGGTATGGCTACACCTTC. This translates into CASSPRVRYGYTF.

V usage is TRBV9 and J usage is TRBJ2-1, with a possible D match to TRBD1 (6 bases). CDR3 size: 15 residues. The germline gives CDR1 SGDLS, CDR2 YYNGEE. The V end lost 0 bases, the J end lost 0 bases, and 7 bases lay between the germline ends. The CDR3 loop is CASSVGTVSYNEQFF. In DNA, the CDR3 is TGTGCCAGCAGCGTAGGGACAGTCTCCTACAATGAGCAGTTCTTC.

The genes are TRBV7-2 and TRBJ2-7; D is unclear. CDR1 and CDR2 from the germline V gene are SGHTA and FQGNSA. The ends were cut back, 5 bases at V and 1 base at J, with 9 bases in the middle. The length of the CDR3 is 13 residues. The CDR3 coding sequence is TGTGCCAGCAGCCCAGGCGTGTCCTACGAGCAGTACTTC. Its protein product is CASSPGVSYEQYF.